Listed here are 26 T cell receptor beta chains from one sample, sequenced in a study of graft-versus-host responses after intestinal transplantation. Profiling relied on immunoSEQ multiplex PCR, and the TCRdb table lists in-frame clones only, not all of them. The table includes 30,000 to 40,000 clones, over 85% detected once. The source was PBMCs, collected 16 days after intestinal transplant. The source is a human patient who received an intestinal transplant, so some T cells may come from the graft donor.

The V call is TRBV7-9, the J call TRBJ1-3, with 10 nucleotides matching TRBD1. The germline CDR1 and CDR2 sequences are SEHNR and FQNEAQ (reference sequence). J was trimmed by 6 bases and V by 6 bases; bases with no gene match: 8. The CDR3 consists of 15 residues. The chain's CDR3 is CASSSFGTGENTIYF. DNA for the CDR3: TGTGCCAGCAGTTCATTTGGGACAGGGGAAAACACCATATATTTT. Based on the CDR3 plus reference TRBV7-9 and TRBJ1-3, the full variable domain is DTGVSQNPRHKITKRGQNVTFRCDPISEHNRLYWYRQTLGQGPEFLTYFQNEAQLEKSRLLSDRFSAERPKGSFSTLEIQRTEQGDSAMYLCASSSFGTGENTIYFGEGSWLTVV.

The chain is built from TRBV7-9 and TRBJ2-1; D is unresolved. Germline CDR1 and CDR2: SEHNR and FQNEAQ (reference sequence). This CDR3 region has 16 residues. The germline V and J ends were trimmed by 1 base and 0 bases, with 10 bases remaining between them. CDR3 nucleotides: TGTGCCAGCAGCTTAGAGCCCAGCGCCTCCTACAATGAGCAGTTCTTC. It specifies CASSLEPSASYNEQFF.

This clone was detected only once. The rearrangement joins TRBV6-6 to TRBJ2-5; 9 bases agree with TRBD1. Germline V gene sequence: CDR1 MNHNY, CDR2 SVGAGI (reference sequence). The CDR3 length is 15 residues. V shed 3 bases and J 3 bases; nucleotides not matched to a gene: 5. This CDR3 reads CASSYFTGGEETQYF. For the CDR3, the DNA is TGTGCCAGCAGTTATTTCACAGGGGGCGAAGAGACCCAGTACTTC.

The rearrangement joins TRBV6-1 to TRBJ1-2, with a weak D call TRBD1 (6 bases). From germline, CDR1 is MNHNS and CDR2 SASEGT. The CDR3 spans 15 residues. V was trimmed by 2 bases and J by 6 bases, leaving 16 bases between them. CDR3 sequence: CASSELGGTMNGYTF. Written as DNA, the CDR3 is TGTGCCAGCAGTGAATTGGGAGGGACAATGAATGGCTACACCTTC.

CDR3 sequence reads: CASSPAEFAYGYTF. CDR3 nucleotide sequence: TGTGCCAGCAGCCCTGCGGAATTTGCCTATGGCTACACCTTC. The rearrangement uses TRBV7-2 and TRBJ1-2; D is unclear. The germline V gene has CDR1 SGHTA and CDR2 FQGNSA. The CDR3 extends over 14 amino acids. The V gene lost 5 bases and the J gene lost 4 bases, with 14 bases spanning the gap.

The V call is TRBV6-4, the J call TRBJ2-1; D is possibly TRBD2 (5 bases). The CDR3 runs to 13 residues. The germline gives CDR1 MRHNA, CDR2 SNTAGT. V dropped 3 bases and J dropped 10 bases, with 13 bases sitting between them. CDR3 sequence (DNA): TGTGCCAGCAGTGAGGGTAGAGGGTTCGAGCAGTTCTTC. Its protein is CASSEGRGFEQFF.

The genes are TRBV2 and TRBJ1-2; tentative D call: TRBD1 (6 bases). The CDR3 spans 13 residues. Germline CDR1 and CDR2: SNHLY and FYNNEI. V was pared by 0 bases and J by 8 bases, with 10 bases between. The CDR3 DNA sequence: TGTGCCAGCAGTGAAGCGCGACAGGTGGGCTACACCTTC. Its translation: CASSEARQVGYTF.

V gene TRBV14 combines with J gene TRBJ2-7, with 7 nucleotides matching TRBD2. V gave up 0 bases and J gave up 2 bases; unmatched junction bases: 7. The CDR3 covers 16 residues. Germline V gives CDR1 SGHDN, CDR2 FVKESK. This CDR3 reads CASSQDWGEGAYEQYF. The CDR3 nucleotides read TGTGCCAGCAGCCAAGATTGGGGGGAGGGAGCCTACGAGCAGTACTTC. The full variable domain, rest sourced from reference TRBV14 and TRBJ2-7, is EAGVTQFPSHSVIEKGQTVTLRCDPISGHDNLYWYRRVMGKEIKFLLHFVKESKQDESGMPNNRFLAERTGGTYSTLKVQPAELEDSGVYFCASSQDWGEGAYEQYFGPGTRLTVT.

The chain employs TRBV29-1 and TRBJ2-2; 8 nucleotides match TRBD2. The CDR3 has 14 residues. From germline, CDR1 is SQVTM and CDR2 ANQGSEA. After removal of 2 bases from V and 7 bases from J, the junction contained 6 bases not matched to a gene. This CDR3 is CSVEREGYGGELFF. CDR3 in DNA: TGCAGCGTTGAACGGGAGGGGTACGGCGGGGAGCTGTTTTTT.

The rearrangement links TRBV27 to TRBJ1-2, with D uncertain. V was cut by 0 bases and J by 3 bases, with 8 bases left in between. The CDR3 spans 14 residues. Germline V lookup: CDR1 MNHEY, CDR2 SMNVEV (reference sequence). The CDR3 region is CASSLSDSYYGYTF. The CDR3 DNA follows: TGTGCCAGCAGTTTATCGGACTCCTACTATGGCTACACCTTC.

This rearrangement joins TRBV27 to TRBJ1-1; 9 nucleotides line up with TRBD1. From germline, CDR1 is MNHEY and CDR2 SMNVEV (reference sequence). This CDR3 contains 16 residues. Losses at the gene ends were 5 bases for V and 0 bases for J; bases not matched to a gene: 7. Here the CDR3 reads CASSPLQGALNTEAFF. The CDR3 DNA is TGTGCCAGCAGTCCCCTACAGGGGGCGCTGAACACTGAAGCTTTCTTT.

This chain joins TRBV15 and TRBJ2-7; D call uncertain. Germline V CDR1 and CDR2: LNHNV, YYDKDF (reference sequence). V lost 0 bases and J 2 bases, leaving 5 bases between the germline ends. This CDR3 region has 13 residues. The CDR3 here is CATSREVPYEQYF. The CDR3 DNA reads TGTGCCACCAGCAGAGAGGTTCCCTACGAGCAGTACTTC.

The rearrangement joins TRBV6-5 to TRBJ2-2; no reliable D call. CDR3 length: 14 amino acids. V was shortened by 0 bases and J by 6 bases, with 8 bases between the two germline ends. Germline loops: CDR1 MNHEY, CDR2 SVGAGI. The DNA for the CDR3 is TGTGCCAGCAGTTACTCGAGCTCGGCCGGGGAGCTGTTTTTT. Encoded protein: CASSYSSSAGELFF.

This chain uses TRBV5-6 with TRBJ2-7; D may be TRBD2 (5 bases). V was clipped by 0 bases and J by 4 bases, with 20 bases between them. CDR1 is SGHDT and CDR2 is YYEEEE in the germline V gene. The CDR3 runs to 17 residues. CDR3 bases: TGTGCCAGCAGCTTGGAATCACACGACCCAGCGGCTTACGAGCAGTACTTC. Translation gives CASSLESHDPAAYEQYF. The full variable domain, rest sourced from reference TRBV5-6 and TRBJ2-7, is DAGVTQSPTHLIKTRGQQVTLRCSPKSGHDTVSWYQQALGQGPQFIFQYYEEEERQRGNFPDRFSGHQFPNYSSELNVNALLLGDSALYLCASSLESHDPAAYEQYFGPGTRLTVT.

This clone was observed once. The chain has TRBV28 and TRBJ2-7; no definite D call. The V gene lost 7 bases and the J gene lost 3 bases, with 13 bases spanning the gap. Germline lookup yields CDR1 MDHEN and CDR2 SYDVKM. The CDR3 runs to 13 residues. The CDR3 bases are TGTGCCAGCAAAGGGCCCACCGACTACGAGCAGTACTTC. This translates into CASKGPTDYEQYF.

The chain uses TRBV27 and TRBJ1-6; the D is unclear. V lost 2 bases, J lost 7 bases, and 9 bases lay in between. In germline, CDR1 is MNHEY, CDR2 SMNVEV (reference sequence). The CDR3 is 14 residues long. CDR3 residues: CASSLVGLNSPLHF. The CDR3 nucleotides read TGTGCCAGCAGTTTAGTAGGGCTCAATTCACCCCTCCACTTT.

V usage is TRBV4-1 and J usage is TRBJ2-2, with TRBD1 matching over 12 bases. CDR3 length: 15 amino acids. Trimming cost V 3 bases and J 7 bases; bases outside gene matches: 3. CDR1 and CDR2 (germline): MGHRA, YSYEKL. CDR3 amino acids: CASSQGTGGIGELFF. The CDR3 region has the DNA TGCGCCAGCAGCCAGGGGACAGGGGGCATCGGGGAGCTGTTTTTT.

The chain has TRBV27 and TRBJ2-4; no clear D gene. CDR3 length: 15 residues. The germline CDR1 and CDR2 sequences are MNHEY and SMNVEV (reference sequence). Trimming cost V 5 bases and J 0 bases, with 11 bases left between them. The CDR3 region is CASSRWHLAKNIQYF. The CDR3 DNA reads TGTGCCAGCAGTCGTTGGCATCTAGCCAAAAACATTCAGTACTTC.

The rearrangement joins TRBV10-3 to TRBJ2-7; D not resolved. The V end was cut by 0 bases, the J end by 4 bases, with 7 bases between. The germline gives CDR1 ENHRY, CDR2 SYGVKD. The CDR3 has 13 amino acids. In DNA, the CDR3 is TGTGCCATCAGTGAGTCGGAAAGTTACGAGCAGTACTTC. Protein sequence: CAISESESYEQYF.

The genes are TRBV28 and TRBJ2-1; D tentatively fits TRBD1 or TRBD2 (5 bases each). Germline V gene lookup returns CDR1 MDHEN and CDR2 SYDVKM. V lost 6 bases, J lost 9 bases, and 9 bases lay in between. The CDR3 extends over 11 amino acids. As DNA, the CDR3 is TGTGCCAGCAGCCTTGGGACTGAGCAGTTCTTC. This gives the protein CASSLGTEQFF.

CDR3: CASGTSGSSYEQYF. The CDR3 coding sequence is TGTGCCAGCGGGACTAGCGGTAGCTCCTACGAGCAGTACTTC. The rearrangement uses TRBV6-1 and TRBJ2-7; 11 bases match TRBD2. This CDR3 has 14 residues. Germline CDR1 is MNHNS and CDR2 is SASEGT. V dropped 8 bases and J dropped 0; count of bases not matched to a gene: 3.

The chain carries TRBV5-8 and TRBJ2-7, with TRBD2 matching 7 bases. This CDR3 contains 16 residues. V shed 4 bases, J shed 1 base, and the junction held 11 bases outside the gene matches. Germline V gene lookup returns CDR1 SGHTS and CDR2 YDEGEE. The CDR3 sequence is CASSPRGWGGSYEQYF. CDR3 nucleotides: TGTGCCAGCAGCCCCCGAGGATGGGGGGGATCCTACGAGCAGTACTTC.

The CDR3 loop reads CAISEDRDLYEQYF. The CDR3 DNA reads TGTGCCATCTCAGAAGACAGGGATTTGTACGAGCAGTACTTC. The chain recombines TRBV28 with TRBJ2-7; 7 bases line up with TRBD1. This CDR3 spans 14 amino acids. V lost 10 bases to trimming and J lost 4 bases; unmatched junction nucleotides: 13. Per the germline V gene, CDR1 is MDHEN and CDR2 is SYDVKM.

Written as DNA, the CDR3 is TGTGCCAGCAGCCCAGTACAGAGGCTCCAAGAGACCCAGTACTTC. This translates into CASSPVQRLQETQYF. The J gene is TRBJ2-5, the V gene TRBV7-9; D ambiguous. Per germline, CDR1 SEHNR and CDR2 FQNEAQ (reference sequence). The CDR3 runs to 15 residues. V was clipped by 5 bases and J by 1 base, with 14 bases between them.

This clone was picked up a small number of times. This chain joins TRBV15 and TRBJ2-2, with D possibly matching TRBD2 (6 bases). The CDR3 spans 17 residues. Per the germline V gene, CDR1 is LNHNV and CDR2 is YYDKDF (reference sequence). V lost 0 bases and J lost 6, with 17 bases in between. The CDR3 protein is CATSRDRGTLRSGELFF. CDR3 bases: TGTGCCACCAGCAGAGACCGGGGGACGCTGAGGTCCGGGGAGCTGTTTTTT.

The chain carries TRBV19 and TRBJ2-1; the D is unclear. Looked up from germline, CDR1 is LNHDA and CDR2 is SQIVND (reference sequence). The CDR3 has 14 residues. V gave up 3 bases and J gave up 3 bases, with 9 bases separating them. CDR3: CASSISLIYNEQFF. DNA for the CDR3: TGTGCCAGTAGTATCAGCCTTATCTACAATGAGCAGTTCTTC.